This TCR beta chain was retrieved from a study of shared clonotypes between healthy human individuals. General study points: Sampling was confined to blood; repertoires within tissues likely differ.

With regard to this clone: The antigen is unknown.

The method was immunoSEQ multiplex PCR; TCRdb's version includes in-frame clones alone and lacks a portion of them. The sample consists of more than 500,000 clones, about 95% of them appearing once. CDR1 and CDR2 from the germline V gene are SEHNR and FQNEAQ (reference sequence). Trimming cost V 1 base and J 6 bases; bases outside gene matches: 11. The CDR3 runs 16 residues. Terminally differentiated effector memory CD45RA+ cells were excluded from the naive CD8 cells, which were CD45RO-negative and positively selected for CCR7. This sequence was found in a woman younger than 45 in good health. The rearrangement joins TRBV7-9 to TRBJ1-1; 7 nucleotides agree with TRBD1. The specimen was naive CD8+ T cells sorted from blood. Here the CDR3 reads CASSLGARAGGSEAFF. The CDR3 coding sequence is TGTGCCAGCAGCTTAGGGGCCCGGGCAGGGGGATCTGAAGCTTTCTTT.